This TCR beta chain is from a study of shared clonotypes between healthy human individuals. Study outcomes and limitations: Non-shared clonotypes displayed generation probabilities falling below those of clonotypes present in all four donors.

Clones were read by immunoSEQ multiplex PCR, and TCRdb kept only the in-frame ones, dropping some. The profile shows about 1,900,000 clones, roughly 95% of them singletons. CDR1 is MNHNS and CDR2 is SASEGT in the germline V gene. The CDR3 is 14 amino acids. J lost 6 bases, V lost 4 bases, and 7 bases had no gene match. To note about this clone: The antigen is unknown.

Naive CD8 cells lacked CD45RO, underwent positive selection for CCR7 and left out terminally differentiated effector memory CD45RA+ cells. The chain links TRBV6-1 to TRBJ1-2, with 8 bases identical to TRBD1. This sequence was found in a man aged 18 to 35 in good health. Sequenced sample: naive CD8+ T cells sorted from blood. Here the CDR3 reads CASSGQRTGNGYTF. CDR3 DNA sequence: TGTGCCAGCAGTGGACAACGGACAGGGAATGGCTACACCTTC.